This T cell receptor beta chain came from a study of blood T cell repertoires in COVID-19. This clone showed up just a few times. V lost 2 bases and J lost 6; bases outside the gene matches: 6. The CDR3 is 15 amino acids. Germline V gives CDR1 LGHNT, CDR2 FRNRAP. The repertoire was sequenced with immunoSEQ multiplex PCR; TCRdb's copy has only in-frame clones and lacks some. The sample contains roughly 68,000 clones, roughly 71% of which appear only once. Material: peripheral blood. This TCR was recovered from a man in his sixties with COVID-19, enrolled during active disease. V usage is TRBV12-5 and J usage is TRBJ2-3; 9 bases are shared with TRBD2. The CDR3 loop reads CASGLPRLAEDTQYF. CDR3 DNA: TGTGCTAGTGGTTTGCCCCGACTAGCGGAGGATACGCAGTATTTT.